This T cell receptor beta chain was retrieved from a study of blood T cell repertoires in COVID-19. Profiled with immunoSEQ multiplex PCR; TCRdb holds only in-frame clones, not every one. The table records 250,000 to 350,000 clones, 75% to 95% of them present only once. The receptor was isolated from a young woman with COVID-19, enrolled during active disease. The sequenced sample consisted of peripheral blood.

CDR3 residues: CASSLVQGAMNTEAFF. Here the CDR3 DNA reads TGTGCCAGCAGTTTGGTACAGGGGGCTATGAACACTGAAGCTTTCTTT. V gene TRBV6-2 or TRBV6-3 combines with J gene TRBJ1-1; 9 bases map to TRBD1. Per the germline V gene, CDR1 is MNHEY and CDR2 is SVGEGT. V lost 4 bases to trimming and J lost 0 bases; unmatched junction nucleotides: 6. The CDR3 covers 16 residues.